Listed here are 26 T cell receptor beta chains from one sample, sequenced in a study of CD8+CD57+ T cells in acquired aplastic anemia. Researchers used genomic DNA as the template to profile TCR beta VDJ and CDR3. Using its own MiXCR run on the reads, TCRdb lists one record per CDR3 protein. The table has roughly 130,000 distinct CDR3 sequences, around 48% seen once. Input material: sorted CD4+, CD8+, or CD8+CD57+ T cells (not recorded which) from PBMCs. These receptors were obtained from a human donor in good health, serving as a control.

The chain carries TRBV15 and TRBJ2-1; D remains unclear. The germline V gene has CDR1 LNHNV and CDR2 YYDKDF (reference sequence). The V end lost 5 bases, the J end lost 0 bases, and 8 bases lay between the germline ends. This CDR3 is 14 amino acids long. The CDR3 loop is CATSPSRSYNEQFF. In nucleotides, the CDR3 is TGTGCCACCAGCCCCTCCCGCTCCTACAATGAGCAGTTCTTC.

This clonotype was picked up many times. The V and J genes are TRBV5-6 and TRBJ1-3; D not certain. Germline assignment: CDR1 SGHDT and CDR2 YYEEEE. The V and J ends lost 0 bases and 0 bases respectively, with 4 bases between them. The CDR3 has 14 residues. This CDR3 reads CASSLGVSGNTIYF. The CDR3, as DNA: TGTGCCAGCAGCTTGGGAGTCTCTGGAAACACCATATATTTT. Looking up the rest from reference TRBV5-6 and TRBJ1-3 gives the full variable domain: DAGVTQSPTHLIKTRGQQVTLRCSPKSGHDTVSWYQQALGQGPQFIFQYYEEEERQRGNFPDRFSGHQFPNYSSELNVNALLLGDSALYLCASSLGVSGNTIYFGEGSWLTVV.

The chain has TRBV10-3 and TRBJ2-5; D tentatively reads TRBD1 or TRBD2 (6 bases each). Germline CDR1 and CDR2: ENHRY and SYGVKD. The CDR3 totals 12 residues. V gave up 6 bases and J gave up 2 bases, with 7 bases separating them. The CDR3, as DNA: TGTGCCATCAGAGGGGGGCAAGAGACCCAGTACTTC. Translation gives CAIRGGQETQYF.

The J gene is TRBJ2-7, the V gene TRBV19, with D possibly TRBD1 on 7 matching bases. The CDR3 is 16 amino acids. Trimming stripped 5 bases from V and 0 bases from J, with 17 bases between. CDR1 LNHDA and CDR2 SQIVND come from the germline V gene (reference sequence). The CDR3 here is CASSSRGGTDSYEQYF. In DNA form, the CDR3 reads TGTGCCAGTAGTTCCCGAGGGGGGACAGACTCCTACGAGCAGTACTTC.

This clonotype appeared once. CDR3 sequence reads: CAISGPGAEAFF. CDR3 nucleotides: TGTGCCATCAGTGGGCCAGGAGCTGAAGCTTTCTTT. V and J are TRBV10-3 and TRBJ1-1; unclear D gene. Between the trimmed V and J ends, which lost 4 bases and 6 bases, there was a span of 9 bases. The CDR3 is 12 amino acids. Germline CDR1 reads ENHRY; CDR2 reads SYGVKD.

At least ten counts were recorded for this clonotype. The chain carries TRBV19 and TRBJ1-2; 11 bases agree with TRBD1. Germline V CDR1 and CDR2: LNHDA, SQIVND (reference sequence). The CDR3 covers 16 residues. V shed 7 bases, J shed 6 bases, and the junction held 13 bases outside the gene matches. CDR3 sequence: CASTIRDRGVRDGYTF. The CDR3 region has the DNA TGTGCCAGTACCATCCGGGACAGGGGGGTTCGGGATGGCTACACCTTC.

The chain uses TRBV11-2 and TRBJ1-3; D is ambiguous. The length of the CDR3 is 17 residues. V dropped 3 bases and J dropped 0 bases, with 15 bases sitting between them. Germline loops: CDR1 SGHAT, CDR2 FQNNGV. CDR3 bases: TGTGCCAGCAGCTTCGGAACCCGGGCCTCCTCTGGAAACACCATATATTTT. Amino acid sequence: CASSFGTRASSGNTIYF.

The chain carries TRBV29-1 and TRBJ1-2; no reliable D call. There are 13 residues in the CDR3. Per the germline V gene, CDR1 is SQVTM and CDR2 is ANQGSEA. The ends were cut back, 7 bases at V and 3 bases at J, with 15 bases in the middle. The CDR3 nucleotides are TGCAGCGCTACGTTGGGGTCCTACTATGGCTACACCTTC. The encoded protein is CSATLGSYYGYTF.

V is TRBV15 and J is TRBJ2-7; 13 bases fit TRBD2. With 3 bases clipped from V and 0 bases from J, the junction kept 8 bases outside the gene matches. Germline V gives CDR1 LNHNV, CDR2 YYDKDF (reference sequence). CDR3 length: 18 amino acids. Here the CDR3 reads CATSSYRLAGGTSYEQYF. CDR3 DNA sequence: TGTGCCACCAGCAGTTACCGACTAGCGGGGGGCACCTCCTACGAGCAGTACTTC.

The gene calls are TRBV10-3 and TRBJ2-3; D possibly corresponds to TRBD1 (6 bases). CDR3 length equals 15 residues. Germline V gene sequence: CDR1 ENHRY, CDR2 SYGVKD. The germline V and J ends were trimmed by 5 bases and 4 bases, with 16 bases remaining between them. The CDR3 nucleotides read TGTGCCATCAGTCAGGGGCCTGCTCCCGCAGATACGCAGTATTTT. Translating gives CAISQGPAPADTQYF.

This clonotype occurred many times. The V gene is TRBV6-6, the J gene TRBJ1-2; tentative D call: TRBD1 (6 bases). The V and J ends lost 2 bases and 0 bases respectively, with 7 bases between them. This CDR3 comprises 14 residues. Germline assignment: CDR1 MNHNY and CDR2 SVGAGI (reference sequence). DNA for the CDR3: TGTGCCAGCAGTTACGGACAGTCTAACTATGGCTACACCTTC. Translated: CASSYGQSNYGYTF.

At least ten counts were recorded for this clonotype. The CDR3 is CASSFLTGPSSYEQYF. In nucleotides, the CDR3 is TGTGCCAGCAGCTTCTTGACCGGGCCCAGCTCCTACGAGCAGTACTTC. The chain employs TRBV13 and TRBJ2-7; D is unresolved. Germline V gene lookup returns CDR1 PRHDT and CDR2 FYEKMQ (reference sequence). This CDR3 region has 16 residues. Deletions cut 3 bases from V and 0 bases from J, with 15 bases between.

Many counts were recorded for this clonotype. V gene TRBV6-2 or TRBV6-3 combines with J gene TRBJ2-1, with 12 positions matching TRBD2. CDR1 and CDR2 from the germline V gene are MNHEY and SVGEGT. The CDR3 extends over 14 amino acids. V was pared by 5 bases and J by 9 bases, with 5 bases of the junction left unmatched. CDR3 nucleotides: TGTGCCAGCAGTCCTAGCGGGGGGGTGATTGAGCAGTTCTTC. It yields the protein CASSPSGGVIEQFF.

The chain links TRBV12-5 to TRBJ2-7, with 7 bases lining up with TRBD1. CDR1 and CDR2 (germline): LGHNT, FRNRAP. The CDR3 is made up of 14 amino acids. V was pared by 3 bases and J by 4 bases, with 6 bases of the junction left unmatched. CDR3 residues: CASGLGQARYEQYF. Written as DNA, the CDR3 is TGTGCTAGTGGTTTAGGACAGGCGAGGTACGAGCAGTACTTC.

The gene calls are TRBV29-1 and TRBJ2-5; D possibly corresponds to TRBD2 (7 bases). V was cut by 3 bases and J by 3 bases, with 11 bases left in between. The CDR3 covers 13 residues. Germline CDR1 is SQVTM and CDR2 is ANQGSEA. The CDR3: CSVDGGAEETQYF. The CDR3 DNA reads TGCAGCGTTGATGGGGGGGCGGAAGAGACCCAGTACTTC.

The J gene is TRBJ2-7, the V gene TRBV2, with D possibly TRBD2 on 5 matching bases. Trimming pared 5 bases from V and 2 bases from J, leaving 10 bases between. Germline V CDR1 and CDR2: SNHLY, FYNNEI. The CDR3 runs to 13 residues. DNA for the CDR3: TGTGCCAGCAGTAACGGGGAGACCTACGAGCAGTACTTC. It is translated as CASSNGETYEQYF.

This clonotype has only a few counts. V and J are TRBV25-1 and TRBJ2-7, with D possibly TRBD2 on 6 matching bases. The germline V and J ends were trimmed by 5 bases and 6 bases, with 14 bases remaining between them. This CDR3 has 13 residues. Germline V gives CDR1 MGHDK, CDR2 SYGVNS. CDR3 in amino acids: CASSKDRDFEQYF. CDR3 nucleotide sequence: TGTGCCAGCAGTAAGGACCGGGACTTCGAGCAGTACTTC.

As concerns this clonotype: Compared with germline, one end of the junction differs, possibly owing to a read error. The V and J genes are TRBV10-3 and TRBJ2-6; no clear D gene. The germline CDR1 and CDR2 sequences are ENHRY and SYGVKD. This CDR3 comprises 15 residues. The CDR3, as DNA: TGTGCCAGCAGTGAGGCGGCCTCTGGGGCCAACGTCCTGACTTTC. Protein: CASSEAASGANVLTF.

The CDR3, as DNA: TGTGCCAGCAGCTTTAGGGGCGGGGGTCTCGATGAGCAGTTCTTC. Its protein product is CASSFRGGGLDEQFF. This chain links TRBV5-4 with TRBJ2-1; 7 bases align to TRBD2. The V gene's germline CDR1 is SGHNT and CDR2 YYREEE (reference sequence). V trimming: 2 bases; J trimming: 8 bases; junction bases outside the gene matches: 10. The CDR3 length is 15 residues.

CDR3 residues: CASSEVEETPQPQHF. As DNA, the CDR3 is TGTGCCAGCAGTGAAGTTGAAGAGACTCCTCAGCCCCAGCATTTT. The chain employs TRBV2 and TRBJ1-5; no clear D gene. Germline V gene data show CDR1 as SNHLY and CDR2 as FYNNEI. V gave up 1 base and J gave up 6 bases, with 13 bases separating them. The CDR3 length is 15 residues.

This clonotype has just a few counts. A read error may account for a junction end that differs from germline. This chain joins TRBV4-2 and TRBJ2-3; 7 nucleotides match TRBD1. Germline CDR1 and CDR2: LGHNA and YNFKEQ. This CDR3 contains 17 residues. This CDR3 reads CAGSNGQRGLSTDTQYF. CDR3 coding DNA: TGTGCCGGCAGCAACGGGCAAAGGGGGCTGAGCACAGATACGCAGTATTTT.

This sequence joins TRBV29-1 and TRBJ2-1; tentatively, D is TRBD1 (6 bases). V was trimmed by 2 bases and J by 7 bases, leaving 15 bases between them. Germline-derived CDR1 and CDR2 are SQVTM and ANQGSEA. This CDR3 region has 14 residues. CDR3 nucleotide sequence: TGCAGCGTTGAATCTTTGGTCCAGGGGAATGAGCAGTTCTTC. This sequence encodes CSVESLVQGNEQFF.

The genes are TRBV2 and TRBJ1-5; D is unclear. Trimming left V 6 bases short and J 4 bases short, with 4 bases between. The CDR3 has 11 amino acids. Germline V gene lookup returns CDR1 SNHLY and CDR2 FYNNEI. For the CDR3, the DNA is TGTGCCAGCAGGGGGAATCAGCCCCAGCATTTT. Amino acids: CASRGNQPQHF.

The CDR3 bases are TGTGCCAGCAGCTTGGCCAGGGGGGGACAAGAGACCCAGTACTTC. As protein: CASSLARGGQETQYF. This chain joins TRBV5-5 and TRBJ2-5; D is tentatively TRBD1 or TRBD2 (7 bases each). This CDR3 contains 15 residues. Germline CDR1 reads SGHKS; CDR2 reads YYEKEE (reference sequence). Trimming took off 0 bases at V and 2 bases at J, with 11 bases between the two ends.

The J gene is TRBJ2-7, the V gene TRBV10-3, with 8 bases aligning to TRBD2. CDR1 and CDR2 (germline): ENHRY, SYGVKD. J gave up 3 bases and V 4 bases, and 2 bases lay outside the gene matches. The CDR3 runs to 13 residues. The CDR3 loop reads CAISATSDYEQYF. The CDR3 DNA reads as TGTGCCATCAGTGCGACTAGCGACTACGAGCAGTACTTC.

V and J are TRBV5-1 and TRBJ2-7; TRBD2 might be the D (5 bases). V was clipped by 7 bases and J by 6 bases, with 11 bases between them. The CDR3 extends over 11 amino acids. Germline lookup yields CDR1 SGHRS and CDR2 YFSETQ. DNA for the CDR3: TGCGCCAGCCGCATCGAGGGCGAGCAGTACTTC. Its protein product is CASRIEGEQYF.